The 5 T cell receptor beta chains below all came from one sample that was sequenced in a study of T cells after yellow fever vaccination. TCRdb called the 5' RACE reads again in MiXCR, with one record for every CDR3 protein. The table shows approximately 330,000 distinct CDR3 sequences, with roughly 4.3% occurring only once. The specimen comprised PBMCs, sampled 5 days after the yellow fever booster vaccination. The receptor set was obtained from a man in his late teens or twenties who received the YFV17D yellow fever vaccine.

In this sample, this clonotype turned up a few times. The gene calls are TRBV6-5 and TRBJ1-2; D gene unclear. The V end lost 2 bases, the J end lost 1 base, and 14 bases lay between the germline ends. The CDR3 sequence is 16 residues long. The V gene's germline CDR1 is MNHEY and CDR2 SVGAGI. The CDR3 here is CASSYAPQGVNYGYTF. DNA of the CDR3: TGTGCCAGCAGTTACGCCCCCCAAGGTGTTAACTATGGCTACACCTTC.

In its sample, this clonotype was seen many times. The chain joins TRBV10-3 to TRBJ2-1; 7 bases fit TRBD2. Germline trimming cut 8 bases from V and 8 bases from J; bases unmatched to any gene: 18. The CDR3 covers 16 residues. Germline lookup yields CDR1 ENHRY and CDR2 SYGVKD. This CDR3 reads CAIAGSDQRGNDEQFF. The DNA of the CDR3 is TGTGCCATCGCGGGCTCAGACCAGCGGGGAAACGATGAGCAGTTCTTC.

In its sample, this clonotype was seen many times. V is TRBV7-2 and J is TRBJ1-6, with a weak D call TRBD1 (6 bases). The germline V gene has CDR1 SGHTA and CDR2 FQGNSA. CDR3 size: 15 residues. The V gene lost 6 bases and the J gene lost 10 bases, with 19 bases spanning the gap. The CDR3 loop reads CASSQNNREESPLHF. In DNA form, the CDR3 reads TGTGCCAGCAGTCAAAATAACAGGGAGGAGTCACCCCTCCACTTT.

The V gene is TRBV6-5, the J gene TRBJ2-1, with 13 bases identical to TRBD2. Losses at the gene ends were 7 bases for V and 6 bases for J; bases not matched to a gene: 3. This CDR3 has 14 residues. Germline CDR1 is MNHEY and CDR2 is SVGAGI. CDR3 nucleotide sequence: TGTGCCAGCACCCGACTAGCGGGGGGCAATGAGCAGTTCTTC. Protein sequence: CASTRLAGGNEQFF.

This clonotype was seen only a few times. CDR3 loop: CASSSLQLAGGPLGETQYF. The CDR3, as DNA: TGTGCCAGCAGCTCACTCCAACTAGCGGGGGGGCCCTTAGGAGAGACCCAGTACTTC. This rearrangement joins TRBV7-2 to TRBJ2-5; 13 nucleotides agree with TRBD2. CDR1 is SGHTA, CDR2 FQGNSA, per germline. Trimming cost V 4 bases and J 4 bases; bases outside gene matches: 15. The CDR3 consists of 19 residues. The full variable domain, rest sourced from reference TRBV7-2 and TRBJ2-5, is GAGVSQSPSNKVTEKGKDVELRCDPISGHTALYWYRQSLGQGLEFLIYFQGNSAPDKSGLPSDRFSAERTGGSVSTLTIQRTQQEDSAVYLCASSSLQLAGGPLGETQYFGPGTRLLVL.